The present T cell receptor beta chain was sequenced within a study of T cell changes during pregnancy in multiple sclerosis. CDR1 is MNHEY, CDR2 SMNVEV, per germline (reference sequence). J gave up 9 bases and V 3 bases, and 14 bases lay outside the gene matches. There are 17 residues in the CDR3. Here immunoSEQ multiplex PCR was the method, and the copy in TCRdb shows in-frame clones only, minus some. This table holds approximately 70,000 clones, about nine tenths found once. This chain links TRBV27 with TRBJ2-1, with TRBD2 identical over 10 bases. The source of this sequence is a female donor with multiple sclerosis, enrolled in a pregnancy study. The sample was CD4+ T cells from peripheral blood mononuclear cells, taken before pregnancy. The CDR3 sequence is CASSFLTSGKHWGEQFF. CDR3 DNA: TGTGCCAGCAGTTTTCTTACTAGCGGGAAACACTGGGGTGAGCAGTTCTTC.